The sequence of this TCR beta chain was determined in a study of response to subunit inactivated influenza vaccine. CDR1 SGHVS and CDR2 FQNEAQ come from the germline V gene. Trimming pared 5 bases from V and 0 bases from J, leaving 13 bases between. The CDR3 is made up of 15 amino acids. TCRdb itself ran the RT-PCR reads through MiXCR, one entry per CDR3 protein. Among approximately 700,000 distinct CDR3 sequences, about a sixth were seen once, and the ten largest hold approximately 10%. The chain has TRBV7-8 and TRBJ2-5; D is uncertain. This TCR came from a man aged 45-65 years who received an inactivated influenza vaccine. Sample: PBMCs from blood, taken roughly 13 days after vaccination. CDR3 sequence (DNA): TGTGCCAGCAGCATAGGAGACGCATACCAAGAGACCCAGTACTTC. This gives the protein CASSIGDAYQETQYF.